Below are 2 T cell receptor beta chains sequenced from a single sample in a study of T cells in Graves' hyperthyroidism and ophthalmopathy. Using RNA transcripts as the source, TCR beta CDR3 regions were amplified. The primer set for the first-round RT-PCR of the TCR CDR3 was HTBI. TCRdb itself ran the multiplex PCR reads through MiXCR, one entry per CDR3 protein. The sample records hundreds of thousands of distinct CDR3 sequences, 38% being singletons. Material: blood. The source of these receptors is a young man with Graves' hyperthyroidism.

The chain links TRBV7-2 to TRBJ2-5; 8 bases agree with TRBD2. The CDR3 covers 16 residues. With 1 base clipped from V and 2 bases from J, the junction kept 6 bases outside the gene matches. The V gene's germline CDR1 is SGHTA and CDR2 FQGNSA. CDR3 residues: CASSLGDVAGQETQYF. The DNA for the CDR3 is TGTGCCAGCAGCTTAGGGGACGTAGCGGGGCAAGAGACCCAGTACTTC.

This clonotype was seen a few times. The chain carries TRBV6-5 and TRBJ2-5; TRBD2 aligns across 8 bases. Germline V gene data show CDR1 as MNHEY and CDR2 as SVGAGI. The length of the CDR3 is 13 residues. V was pared by 8 bases and J by 5 bases, with 7 bases of the junction left unmatched. The CDR3 bases are TGTGCCAGCCAAAGCGGGGGAGGGGAGACCCAGTACTTC. It translates to CASQSGGGETQYF.